This T cell receptor beta chain was identified in a study of blood T cell repertoires in COVID-19. V was shortened by 10 bases and J by 5 bases, with 8 bases between the two germline ends. CDR1 is MDHEN and CDR2 is SYDVKM in the germline V gene. CDR3 size: 10 residues. The data were produced by immunoSEQ multiplex PCR, yet TCRdb's version contains in-frame clones alone and is incomplete. The repertoire consists of 150,000 or so clones, with roughly four fifths occurring once and the leading ten covering approximately 32%. This clone was observed a few times. Sequencing used peripheral blood. V and J are TRBV28 and TRBJ1-1; D remains ambiguous. The receptor was isolated from an older woman with acute or convalescent COVID-19. CDR3 sequence reads: CAIGDTEAFF. The CDR3 region has the DNA TGTGCCATCGGGGATACTGAAGCTTTCTTT.